This T cell receptor (beta chain) was found in a study of CXCR3-negative and CXCR3-positive naive CD8 T cells. As to this clonotype: The antigen is not known.

This CDR3 is built from 13 residues. CDR1 SEHNR and CDR2 FQNEAQ come from the germline V gene (reference sequence). General study findings and limits: Naive subsets were similarly diverse, while memory CD8+ repertoires were much less diverse.

The method, 5' RACE with UMI labels, was used to prepare the TRB cDNA libraries. For each CDR3 protein, TCRdb gives one entry from its re-call of the 5' RACE reads, without DNA. This sample's table reports 45,000 to 70,000 distinct CDR3 sequences. This TCR was sampled from a human donor in good health. Some clones in this sample may be carry-over from other donors' samples. Sequencing used memory CD8+ T cells from blood. The gene calls are TRBV7-9 and TRBJ2-7; TCRdb outputs TRBD1, but without DNA this stays unchecked. The CDR3 sequence is CASSPSQGYEQYF.